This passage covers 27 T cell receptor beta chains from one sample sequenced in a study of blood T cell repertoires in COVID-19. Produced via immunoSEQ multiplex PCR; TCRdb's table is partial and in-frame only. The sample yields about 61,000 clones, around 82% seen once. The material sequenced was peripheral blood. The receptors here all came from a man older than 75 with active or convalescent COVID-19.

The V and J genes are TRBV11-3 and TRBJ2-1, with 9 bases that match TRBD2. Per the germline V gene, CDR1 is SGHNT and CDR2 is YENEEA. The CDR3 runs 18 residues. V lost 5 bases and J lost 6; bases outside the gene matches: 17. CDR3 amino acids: CASSPGRDAGGPGNEQFF. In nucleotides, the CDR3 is TGTGCCAGCAGCCCAGGGAGGGACGCGGGAGGGCCAGGCAATGAGCAGTTCTTC.

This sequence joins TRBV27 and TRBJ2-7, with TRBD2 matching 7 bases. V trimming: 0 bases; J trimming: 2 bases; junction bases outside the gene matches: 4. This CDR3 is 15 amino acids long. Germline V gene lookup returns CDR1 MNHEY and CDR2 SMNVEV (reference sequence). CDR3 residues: CASSLSLGGAYEQYF. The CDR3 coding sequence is TGTGCCAGCAGTTTATCGCTTGGGGGGGCCTACGAGCAGTACTTC.

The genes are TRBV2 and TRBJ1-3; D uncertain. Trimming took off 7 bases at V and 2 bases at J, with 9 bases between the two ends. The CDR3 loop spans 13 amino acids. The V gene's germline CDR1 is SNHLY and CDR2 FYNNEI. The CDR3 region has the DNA TGTGCCAGCAAAGACACAGCTGGAAACACCATATATTTT. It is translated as CASKDTAGNTIYF.

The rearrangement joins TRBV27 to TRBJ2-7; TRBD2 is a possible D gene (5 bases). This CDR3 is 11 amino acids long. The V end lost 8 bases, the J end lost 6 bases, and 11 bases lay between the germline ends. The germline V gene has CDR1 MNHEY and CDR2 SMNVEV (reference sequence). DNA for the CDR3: TGTGCCAGCCTTACGGCGGGCGAGCAGTACTTC. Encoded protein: CASLTAGEQYF.

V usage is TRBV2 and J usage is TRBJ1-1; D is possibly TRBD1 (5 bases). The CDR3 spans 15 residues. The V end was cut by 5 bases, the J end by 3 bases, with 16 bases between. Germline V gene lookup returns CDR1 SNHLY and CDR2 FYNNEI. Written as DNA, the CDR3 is TGTGCCAGCAGTCCCGGGGGGAGTGGGTACACTGAAGCTTTCTTT. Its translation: CASSPGGSGYTEAFF.

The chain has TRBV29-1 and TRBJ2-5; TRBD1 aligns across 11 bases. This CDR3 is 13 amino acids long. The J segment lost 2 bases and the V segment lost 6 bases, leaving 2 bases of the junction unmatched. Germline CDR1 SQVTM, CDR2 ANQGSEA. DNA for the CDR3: TGCAGCGTCGGACAGGGGGCTCAAGAGACCCAGTACTTC. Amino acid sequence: CSVGQGAQETQYF.

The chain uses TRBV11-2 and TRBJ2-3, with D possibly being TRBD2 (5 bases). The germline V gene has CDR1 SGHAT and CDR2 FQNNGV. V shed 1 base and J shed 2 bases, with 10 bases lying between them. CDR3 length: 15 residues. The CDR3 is CASSLGIGITDTQYF. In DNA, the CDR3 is TGTGCCAGCAGCTTAGGGATCGGGATCACAGATACGCAGTATTTT. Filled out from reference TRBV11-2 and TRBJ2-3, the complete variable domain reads EAGVAQSPRYKIIEKRQSVAFWCNPISGHATLYWYQQILGQGPKLLIQFQNNGVVDDSQLPKDRFSAERLKGVDSTLKIQPAKLEDSAVYLCASSLGIGITDTQYFGPGTRLTVL.

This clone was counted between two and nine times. CDR3 sequence reads: CASSRDYGREQYF. The DNA for the CDR3 is TGCGCCAGCAGCCGGGACTATGGGCGCGAGCAGTACTTC. The rearrangement uses TRBV10-2 and TRBJ2-7; 7 nucleotides match TRBD2. From germline, CDR1 is WSHSY and CDR2 SAAADI. The CDR3 extends over 13 amino acids. Trimming at V came to 6 bases and at J to 6 bases, leaving 8 bases not matched to a gene.

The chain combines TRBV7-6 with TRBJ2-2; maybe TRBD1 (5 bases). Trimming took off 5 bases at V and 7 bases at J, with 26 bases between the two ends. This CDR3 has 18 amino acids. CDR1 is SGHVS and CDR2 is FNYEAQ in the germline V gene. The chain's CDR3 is CASSPSIVWAGSIGELFF. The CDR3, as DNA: TGTGCCAGCAGCCCCTCGATTGTGTGGGCAGGGTCCATCGGGGAGCTGTTTTTT.

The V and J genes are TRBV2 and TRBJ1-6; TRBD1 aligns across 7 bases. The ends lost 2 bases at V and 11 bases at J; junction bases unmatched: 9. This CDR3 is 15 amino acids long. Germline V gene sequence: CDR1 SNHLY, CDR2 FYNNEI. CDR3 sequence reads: CASSERRQGTTPLHF. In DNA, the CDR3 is TGTGCCAGCAGTGAAAGGCGACAGGGTACGACACCCCTCCACTTT. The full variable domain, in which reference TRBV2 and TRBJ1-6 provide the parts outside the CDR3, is EPEVTQTPSHQVTQMGQEVILRCVPISNHLYFYWYRQILGQKVEFLVSFYNNEISEKSEIFDDQFSVERPDGSNFTLKIRSTKLEDSAMYFCASSERRQGTTPLHFGNGTRLTVT.

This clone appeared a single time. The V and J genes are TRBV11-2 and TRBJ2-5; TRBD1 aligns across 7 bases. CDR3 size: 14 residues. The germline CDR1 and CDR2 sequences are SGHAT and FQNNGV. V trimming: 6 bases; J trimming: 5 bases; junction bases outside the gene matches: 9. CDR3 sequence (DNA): TGTGCCAGCAGTTTCCAGGGGGTAGGGGAGACCCAGTACTTC. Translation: CASSFQGVGETQYF.

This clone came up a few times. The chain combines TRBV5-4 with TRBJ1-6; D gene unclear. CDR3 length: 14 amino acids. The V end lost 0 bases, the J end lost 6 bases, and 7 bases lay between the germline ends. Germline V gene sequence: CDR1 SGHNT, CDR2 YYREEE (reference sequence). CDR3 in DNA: TGTGCCAGCAGCTTGGAACAGCTTAATTCACCCCTCCACTTT. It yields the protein CASSLEQLNSPLHF.

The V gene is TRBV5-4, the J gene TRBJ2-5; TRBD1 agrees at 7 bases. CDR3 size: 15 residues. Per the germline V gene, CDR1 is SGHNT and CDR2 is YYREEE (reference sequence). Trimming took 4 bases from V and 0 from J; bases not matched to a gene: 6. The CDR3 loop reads CASSGRQGYQETQYF. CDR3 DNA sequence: TGTGCCAGCAGCGGAAGACAGGGATACCAAGAGACCCAGTACTTC.

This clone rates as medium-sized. The CDR3 nucleotides are TGTGCCAGCAGCTTAGGGGCCACCGGTAAGACTGAAGCTTTCTTT. It codes for CASSLGATGKTEAFF. The gene calls are TRBV7-8 and TRBJ1-1; the D is unclear. The V gene's germline CDR1 is SGHVS and CDR2 FQNEAQ. Trimming took 1 base from V and 5 from J, leaving 14 bases between them. The CDR3 is 15 residues long. Supplemented by reference TRBV7-8 and TRBJ1-1, the full variable domain reads GAGVSQSPRYKVAKRGQDVALRCDPISGHVSLFWYQQALGQGPEFLTYFQNEAQLDKSGLPSDRFFAERPEGSVSTLKIQRTQQEDSAVYLCASSLGATGKTEAFFGQGTRLTVV.

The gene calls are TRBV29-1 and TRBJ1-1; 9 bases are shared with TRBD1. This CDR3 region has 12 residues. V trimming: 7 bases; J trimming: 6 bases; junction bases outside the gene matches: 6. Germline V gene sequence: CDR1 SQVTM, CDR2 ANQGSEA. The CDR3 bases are TGCAGCGGGGGACAGGGAGGGGCTGAAGCTTTCTTT. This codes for CSGGQGGAEAFF.

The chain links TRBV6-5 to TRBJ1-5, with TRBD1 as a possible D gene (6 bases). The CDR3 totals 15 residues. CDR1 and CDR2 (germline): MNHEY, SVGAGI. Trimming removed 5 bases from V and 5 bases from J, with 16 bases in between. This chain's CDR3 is CASSHNRDLDQPQHF. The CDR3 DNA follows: TGTGCCAGCAGTCATAACAGGGACCTGGATCAGCCCCAGCATTTT.

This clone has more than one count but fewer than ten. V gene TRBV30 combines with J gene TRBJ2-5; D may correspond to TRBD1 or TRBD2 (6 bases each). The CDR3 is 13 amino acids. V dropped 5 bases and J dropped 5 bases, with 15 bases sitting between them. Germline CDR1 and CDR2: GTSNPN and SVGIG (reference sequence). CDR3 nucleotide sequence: TGTGCCTGGGGGGGGCCCGAACTGGAGACCCAGTACTTC. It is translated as CAWGGPELETQYF.

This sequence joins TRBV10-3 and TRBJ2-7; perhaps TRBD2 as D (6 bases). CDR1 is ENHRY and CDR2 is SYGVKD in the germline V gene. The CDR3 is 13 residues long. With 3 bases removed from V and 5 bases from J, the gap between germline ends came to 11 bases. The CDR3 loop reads CAISELGGDEQYF. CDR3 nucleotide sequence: TGTGCCATCAGTGAATTGGGAGGTGACGAGCAGTACTTC.

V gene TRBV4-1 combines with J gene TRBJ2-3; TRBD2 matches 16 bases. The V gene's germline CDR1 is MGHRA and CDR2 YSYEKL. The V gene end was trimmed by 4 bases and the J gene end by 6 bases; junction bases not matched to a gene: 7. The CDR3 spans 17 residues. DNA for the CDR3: TGCGCCAGCAGCCTTTCCGGGACTAGCGGGGGGGTGGATACGCAGTATTTT. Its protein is CASSLSGTSGGVDTQYF.

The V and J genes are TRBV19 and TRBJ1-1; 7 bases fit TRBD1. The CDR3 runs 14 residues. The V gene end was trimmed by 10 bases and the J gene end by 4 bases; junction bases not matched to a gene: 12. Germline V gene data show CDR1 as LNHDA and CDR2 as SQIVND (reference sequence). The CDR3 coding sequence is TGTGCCACCCATCGACGCGACAGGGCCACTGAAGCTTTCTTT. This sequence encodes CATHRRDRATEAFF.

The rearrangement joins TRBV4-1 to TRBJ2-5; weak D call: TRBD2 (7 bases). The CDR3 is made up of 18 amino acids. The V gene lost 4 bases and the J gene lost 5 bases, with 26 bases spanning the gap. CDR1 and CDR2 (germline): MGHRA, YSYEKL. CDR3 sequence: CASSPSILGGAVGETQYF. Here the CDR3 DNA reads TGCGCCAGCAGCCCGTCAATCTTGGGGGGGGCCGTAGGTGAGACCCAGTACTTC.

Here the CDR3 reads CASSIDGAGEYEQYF. As DNA, the CDR3 is TGTGCCAGTAGTATAGACGGAGCGGGAGAGTACGAGCAGTACTTC. The V and J genes are TRBV19 and TRBJ2-7, with 8 bases lining up with TRBD2. V dropped 0 bases and J dropped 4; count of bases not matched to a gene: 5. This CDR3 comprises 15 residues. Germline V lookup: CDR1 LNHDA, CDR2 SQIVND (reference sequence).

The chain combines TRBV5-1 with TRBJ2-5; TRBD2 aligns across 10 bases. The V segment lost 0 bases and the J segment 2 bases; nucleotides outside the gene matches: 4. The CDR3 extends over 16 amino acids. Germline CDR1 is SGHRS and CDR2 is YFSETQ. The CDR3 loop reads CASSLGTSGKQETQYF. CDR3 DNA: TGCGCCAGCAGCTTGGGGACTAGCGGAAAACAAGAGACCCAGTACTTC.

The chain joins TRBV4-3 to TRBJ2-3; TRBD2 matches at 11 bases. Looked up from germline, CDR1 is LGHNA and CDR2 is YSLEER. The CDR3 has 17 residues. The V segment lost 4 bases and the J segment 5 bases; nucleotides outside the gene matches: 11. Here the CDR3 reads CASSPQLTSGTGDTQYF. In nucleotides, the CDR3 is TGCGCCAGCAGCCCCCAACTGACTAGCGGGACAGGAGATACGCAGTATTTT.

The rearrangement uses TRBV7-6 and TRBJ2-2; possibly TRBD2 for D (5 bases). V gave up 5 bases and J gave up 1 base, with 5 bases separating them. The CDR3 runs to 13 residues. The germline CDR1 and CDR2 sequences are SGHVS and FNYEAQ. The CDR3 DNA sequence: TGTGCCAGCAGCCGGGGGAACACCGGGGAGCTGTTTTTT. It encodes CASSRGNTGELFF. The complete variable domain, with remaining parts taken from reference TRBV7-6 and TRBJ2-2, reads GAGVSQSPRYKVTKRGQDVALRCDPISGHVSLYWYRQALGQGPEFLTYFNYEAQQDKSGLPNDRFSAERPEGSISTLTIQRTEQRDSAMYRCASSRGNTGELFFGEGSRLTVL.

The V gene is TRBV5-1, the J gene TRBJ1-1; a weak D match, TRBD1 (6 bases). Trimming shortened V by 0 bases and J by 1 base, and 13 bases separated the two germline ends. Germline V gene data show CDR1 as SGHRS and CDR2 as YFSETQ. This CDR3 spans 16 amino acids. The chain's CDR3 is CASSLAPDRKNTEAFF. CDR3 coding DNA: TGCGCCAGCAGCTTGGCCCCGGACAGAAAGAACACTGAAGCTTTCTTT.

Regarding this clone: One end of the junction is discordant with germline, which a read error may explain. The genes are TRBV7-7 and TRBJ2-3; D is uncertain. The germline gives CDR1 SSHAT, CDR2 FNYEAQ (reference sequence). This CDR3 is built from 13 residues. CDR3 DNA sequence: TGTGCTAGCAGCCAATCGAGTTCAGATACGCAGTATTTT. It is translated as CASSQSSSDTQYF.